These 21 T cell receptor beta chains were all obtained from the same sample, sequenced in a study of graft-versus-host responses after intestinal transplantation. Antigen specificity for these receptors is unknown. Here immunoSEQ multiplex PCR was the method, and the copy in TCRdb shows in-frame clones only, minus some. The data show 75,000 to 100,000 clones, roughly 91% seen once. Sequencing used unstimulated CD4+ T cells sorted from spleen or lymph node cells, obtained before transplant. The receptors come from a human donor who was the organ donor for an intestinal transplant.

The chain employs TRBV4-1 and TRBJ1-1, with D possibly being TRBD1 (5 bases). The V end was cut by 3 bases, the J end by 4 bases, with 12 bases between. The CDR3 is 14 amino acids. CDR1 and CDR2 from the germline V gene are MGHRA and YSYEKL. In DNA form, the CDR3 reads TGCGCCAGCAGCCACCCGACAGTAATCACTGAAGCTTTCTTT. It specifies CASSHPTVITEAFF.

The chain carries TRBV27 and TRBJ2-4; the D gene is possibly TRBD1 (6 bases). Germline values: CDR1 MNHEY, CDR2 SMNVEV (reference sequence). The CDR3 has 13 residues. Trimming left V 2 bases short and J 8 bases short, with 10 bases between. CDR3 sequence: CASSLREGDIQYF. The CDR3 DNA sequence: TGTGCCAGCAGTTTACGAGAGGGGGACATTCAGTACTTC.

The chain recombines TRBV5-4 with TRBJ1-1; 7 nucleotides align to TRBD1. Germline V CDR1 and CDR2: SGHNT, YYREEE (reference sequence). The CDR3 totals 15 residues. The V segment lost 2 bases and the J segment 1 base; nucleotides outside the gene matches: 5. The CDR3 region is CASSFPGQQNTEAFF. The CDR3 nucleotides are TGTGCCAGCAGCTTTCCGGGACAGCAGAACACTGAAGCTTTCTTT.

The chain recombines TRBV6-5 with TRBJ1-2, with 11 bases that match TRBD1. Germline CDR1 reads MNHEY; CDR2 reads SVGAGI. The CDR3 is 15 amino acids. The V segment lost 7 bases and the J segment 2 bases; nucleotides outside the gene matches: 6. CDR3 nucleotide sequence: TGTGCCAGCAAGGACAGGGGGCTCCAAAACTATGGCTACACCTTC. It translates to CASKDRGLQNYGYTF.

V and J are TRBV7-6 and TRBJ1-2; D is unresolved. The CDR3 sequence is 17 residues long. V was pared by 2 bases and J by 0 bases, with 16 bases between. The germline gives CDR1 SGHVS, CDR2 FNYEAQ. This chain's CDR3 is CASSLNARSFTNYGYTF. The CDR3 region has the DNA TGTGCCAGCAGCTTAAACGCGAGATCCTTTACTAACTATGGCTACACCTTC.

The chain employs TRBV14 and TRBJ2-1; 8 nucleotides match TRBD2. Per germline, CDR1 SGHDN and CDR2 FVKESK. The CDR3 length is 16 residues. V lost 1 base to trimming and J lost 4 bases; unmatched junction nucleotides: 6. The CDR3 loop reads CASSQGFRGGYNEQFF. The CDR3 region has the DNA TGTGCCAGCAGCCAAGGGTTCCGGGGGGGGTACAATGAGCAGTTCTTC.

The chain has TRBV10-3 and TRBJ2-3, with 10 bases matching TRBD2. CDR3 length: 15 amino acids. In germline, CDR1 is ENHRY, CDR2 SYGVKD. Germline trimming cut 3 bases from V and 1 base from J; bases unmatched to any gene: 1. CDR3 amino acids: CAISDTSGGTDTQYF. As DNA, the CDR3 is TGTGCCATCAGTGATACTAGCGGGGGCACAGATACGCAGTATTTT.

A single count supports this clone. This rearrangement joins TRBV6-5 to TRBJ2-1; 9 nucleotides agree with TRBD1. Germline CDR1 reads MNHEY; CDR2 reads SVGAGI. The CDR3 contains 13 residues. Unmatched junction bases numbered 5, after V lost 5 bases and J lost 9 bases. CDR3: CASSPSTGGEQFF. For the CDR3, the DNA is TGTGCCAGCAGTCCCTCGACAGGGGGTGAGCAGTTCTTC.

This clone came up a few times. This sequence joins TRBV27 and TRBJ1-6; maybe TRBD1 (6 bases). Germline V gives CDR1 MNHEY, CDR2 SMNVEV (reference sequence). This CDR3 spans 15 amino acids. Trimming pared 3 bases from V and 9 bases from J, leaving 15 bases between. The CDR3 loop is CASSFTQGLGSPLHF. In DNA, the CDR3 is TGTGCCAGCAGTTTCACTCAGGGGCTGGGTTCACCCCTCCACTTT.

V gene TRBV18 combines with J gene TRBJ2-5, with a weak D call TRBD1 (5 bases). CDR1 is KGHSH and CDR2 is LQKENI in the germline V gene. This CDR3 spans 16 amino acids. Trimming pared 3 bases from V and 2 bases from J, leaving 16 bases between. CDR3 loop: CASSPSVRALQETQYF. DNA for the CDR3: TGTGCCAGCTCACCCTCTGTCAGGGCTTTGCAAGAGACCCAGTACTTC.

The chain recombines TRBV7-2 with TRBJ1-6; tentative D call: TRBD1 (5 bases). Germline V gene data show CDR1 as SGHTA and CDR2 as FQGNSA. Trimming cost V 0 bases and J 0 bases, with 12 bases left between them. This CDR3 is 18 amino acids long. The CDR3 loop reads CASSLAGGMSSYNSPLHF. In DNA, the CDR3 is TGTGCCAGCAGCTTAGCGGGGGGGATGAGCTCCTATAATTCACCCCTCCACTTT.

This clone was counted a few times. The rearrangement links TRBV11-2 to TRBJ1-3; weak D call: TRBD1 (5 bases). The ends were cut back, 6 bases at V and 4 bases at J, with 10 bases in the middle. The CDR3 loop spans 13 amino acids. Germline V gene lookup returns CDR1 SGHAT and CDR2 FQNNGV. CDR3 DNA sequence: TGTGCCAGCAGACCAGGGTCAGGAAACACCATATATTTT. Translated: CASRPGSGNTIYF.

This clone was seen only once. The chain links TRBV6-1 to TRBJ1-6; D perhaps matches TRBD1 (6 bases). CDR1 and CDR2 (germline): MNHNS, SASEGT. Trimming left V 6 bases short and J 9 bases short, with 12 bases between. The CDR3 totals 13 residues. CDR3: CASSDRHGSPLHF. For the CDR3, the DNA is TGTGCCAGCAGCGACAGGCACGGTTCACCCCTCCACTTT.

The J gene is TRBJ2-7, the V gene TRBV7-9; 7 bases are shared with TRBD2. The CDR3 totals 17 residues. The V gene end was trimmed by 0 bases and the J gene end by 0 bases; junction bases not matched to a gene: 8. In germline, CDR1 is SEHNR, CDR2 FQNEAQ (reference sequence). CDR3 sequence (DNA): TGTGCCAGCAGCTTAGCGAGAGGCGGGGGACCCTCCTACGAGCAGTACTTC. This encodes CASSLARGGGPSYEQYF.

The chain combines TRBV7-3 with TRBJ2-3; no firm D call. The germline V gene has CDR1 SGHTA and CDR2 FQGTGA. The V gene lost 5 bases and the J gene lost 2 bases, with 5 bases spanning the gap. The CDR3 contains 12 residues. The CDR3: CASSQDTDTQYF. The CDR3 coding sequence is TGTGCCAGCAGCCAGGACACAGATACGCAGTATTTT.

This clone has just a few counts. The chain is built from TRBV7-2 and TRBJ2-2; D is possibly TRBD1 (5 bases). Trimming cost V 1 base and J 4 bases, with 10 bases left between them. The CDR3 loop spans 15 amino acids. Germline CDR1 reads SGHTA; CDR2 reads FQGNSA. The CDR3 DNA sequence: TGTGCCAGCAGCTTAGGACAGCCCGGCACCGGGGAGCTGTTTTTT. This codes for CASSLGQPGTGELFF.

V and J are TRBV7-9 and TRBJ1-2; the match to TRBD1 covers 8 bases. The CDR3 runs to 15 residues. With V trimmed by 5 bases and J by 3 bases, 8 bases remained unmatched. Germline-derived CDR1 and CDR2 are SEHNR and FQNEAQ (reference sequence). The CDR3: CASSHGAGGDYGYTF. The CDR3 DNA reads TGTGCCAGCAGCCATGGGGCAGGGGGCGACTATGGCTACACCTTC.

The rearrangement links TRBV6-5 to TRBJ1-5; D not resolved. Trimming cost V 6 bases and J 0 bases, with 6 bases left between them. Germline V lookup: CDR1 MNHEY, CDR2 SVGAGI. This CDR3 has 13 residues. CDR3 nucleotide sequence: TGTGCCAGCAGAACAGATAGCAATCAGCCCCAGCATTTT. Amino acid sequence: CASRTDSNQPQHF.

As DNA, the CDR3 is TGTGCCAGCAGTTTAAGGAGGCTGAACACTGAAGCTTTCTTT. Its translation is CASSLRRLNTEAFF. This chain uses TRBV27 with TRBJ1-1; D is unresolved. The CDR3 is 14 amino acids. The germline V gene encodes CDR1 MNHEY and CDR2 SMNVEV (reference sequence). The germline V and J ends were trimmed by 2 bases and 0 bases, with 7 bases remaining between them.

The rearrangement uses TRBV15 and TRBJ2-4; D possibly corresponds to TRBD2 (5 bases). CDR1 is LNHNV, CDR2 YYDKDF, per germline (reference sequence). The V and J ends lost 0 bases and 2 bases respectively, with 14 bases between them. This CDR3 region has 17 residues. CDR3 loop: CATSRDQTTWSKNIQYF. The DNA for the CDR3 is TGTGCCACCAGCAGAGATCAGACTACCTGGTCCAAAAACATTCAGTACTTC.

The rearrangement joins TRBV5-4 to TRBJ2-7, with D unclear. V gave up 0 bases and J gave up 1 base, with 8 bases separating them. Germline V gene sequence: CDR1 SGHNT, CDR2 YYREEE (reference sequence). The CDR3 spans 14 residues. CDR3 region: CASSLARRSYEQYF. Written as DNA, the CDR3 is TGTGCCAGCAGCTTGGCCCGGCGGTCCTACGAGCAGTACTTC.